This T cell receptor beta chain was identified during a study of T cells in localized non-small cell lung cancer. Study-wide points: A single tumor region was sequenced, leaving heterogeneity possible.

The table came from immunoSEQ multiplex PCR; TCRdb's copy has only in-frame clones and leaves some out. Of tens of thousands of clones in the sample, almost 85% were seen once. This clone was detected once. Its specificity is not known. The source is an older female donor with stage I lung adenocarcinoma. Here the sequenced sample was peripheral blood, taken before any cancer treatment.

Written as DNA, the CDR3 is TGTGCCAGCAGCTCCGGGACAGGGGAAAAATCCGGAAACACCATATATTTT. Protein: CASSSGTGEKSGNTIYF. The rearrangement uses TRBV11-3 and TRBJ1-3; 10 nucleotides match TRBD1. Germline V gene data show CDR1 as SGHNT and CDR2 as YENEEA. The V and J ends lost 4 bases and 4 bases, in that order; junction bases with no gene match: 10. There are 17 residues in the CDR3.